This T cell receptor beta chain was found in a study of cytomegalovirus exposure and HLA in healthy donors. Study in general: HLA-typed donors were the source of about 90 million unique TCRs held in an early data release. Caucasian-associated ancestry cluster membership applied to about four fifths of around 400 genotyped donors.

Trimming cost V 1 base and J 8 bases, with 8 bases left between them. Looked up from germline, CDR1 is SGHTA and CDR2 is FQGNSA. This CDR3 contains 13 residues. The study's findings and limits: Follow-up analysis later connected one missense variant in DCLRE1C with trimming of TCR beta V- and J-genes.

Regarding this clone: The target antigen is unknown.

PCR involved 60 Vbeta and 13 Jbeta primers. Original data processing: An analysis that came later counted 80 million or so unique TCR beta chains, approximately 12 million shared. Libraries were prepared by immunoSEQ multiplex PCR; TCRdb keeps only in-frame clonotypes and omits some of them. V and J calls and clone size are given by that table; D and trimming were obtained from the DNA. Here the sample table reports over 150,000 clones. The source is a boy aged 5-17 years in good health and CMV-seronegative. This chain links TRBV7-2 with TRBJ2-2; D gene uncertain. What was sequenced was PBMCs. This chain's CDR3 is CASSLGEAGELFF. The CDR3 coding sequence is TGTGCCAGCAGCTTAGGAGAAGCTGGGGAGCTGTTTTTT. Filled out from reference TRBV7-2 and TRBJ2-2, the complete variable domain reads GAGVSQSPSNKVTEKGKDVELRCDPISGHTALYWYRQSLGQGLEFLIYFQGNSAPDKSGLPSDRFSAERTGGSVSTLTIQRTQQEDSAVYLCASSLGEAGELFFGEGSRLTVL.